The rows below give T cell receptor beta chains drawn from one sample of a study of cytomegalovirus exposure and HLA in healthy donors. The assay was immunoSEQ multiplex PCR, and TCRdb's table has in-frame clones only and misses some. The repertoire has 72,000 or so clones, approximately 80% of them found once; the top ten carry roughly 8%. What was sequenced was PBMCs. The receptors derive from a young man in good health and CMV-seropositive. Each CDR3 is given with its conserved first and last residue. A D gene is named only where the DNA matches it firmly. Clone size is not always given. Where it is, it says once, few, many or a class for expanded clones.

J	D	size	V	CDR3	DNA
TRBJ2-1	-	-	TRBV19	CASSISLAREQFF	TGTGCCAGTAGTATATCCCTAGCCCGTGAGCAGTTCTTC
TRBJ2-5	TRBD2	few	TRBV5-1	CASGARLAGGSTKETQYF	TGCGCCAGCGGCGCCCGACTAGCGGGGGGGAGCACCAAAGAGACCCAGTACTTC
TRBJ2-3	-	-	TRBV4-1	CASSQEGGGGTDTQYF	TGCGCCAGCAGCCAAGAAGGGGGTGGGGGCACAGATACGCAGTATTTT
TRBJ2-7	-	-	TRBV30	CAWRPIASPYEQYF	TGTGCCTGGAGGCCCATAGCGTCGCCCTACGAGCAGTACTTC
TRBJ2-6	-	few	TRBV9	CASSPSGTNSGANVLTF	TGTGCCAGCAGCCCATCTGGTACAAACTCTGGGGCCAACGTCCTGACTTTC
TRBJ1-5	-	-	TRBV7-6	CASSSGLSNQPQHF	TGTGCCAGCAGCTCAGGGTTGAGCAATCAGCCCCAGCATTTT
TRBJ2-1	-	-	TRBV6-1	CASSTSPSVNEQFF	TGTGCCAGCAGTACCAGTCCTAGCGTCAATGAGCAGTTCTTC
TRBJ1-1	-	once	TRBV29-1	CSVDRENTEAFF	TGCAGCGTTGACAGGGAGAACACTGAAGCTTTCTTT
TRBJ1-4	-	-	TRBV2	CASSERGPTNEKLFF	TGTGCCAGCAGTGAAAGAGGCCCAACTAATGAAAAACTGTTTTTT
TRBJ2-7	-	-	TRBV6-4	CASESSSYEQYF	TGTGCCAGCGAGAGTAGCTCCTACGAGCAGTACTTC
TRBJ1-1	-	-	TRBV6-1	CASNQDSPETFF	TGTGCCAGCAACCAGGACAGCCCAGAAACTTTCTTT
TRBJ2-3	TRBD2	-	TRBV10-3	CAISAMTSGGLDTQYF	TGTGCCATCAGTGCTATGACTAGCGGGGGTTTGGATACGCAGTATTTT
TRBJ1-1	TRBD1	-	TRBV30	CARFDRGDTEAFF	TGTGCCAGGTTTGACAGGGGGGACACTGAAGCTTTCTTT
TRBJ2-2	-	few	TRBV6-5	CASSLEGNTGELFF	TGTGCCAGCAGCCTCGAGGGGAACACCGGGGAGCTGTTTTTT
TRBJ1-1	-	few	TRBV6-1	CASKEGTTEAFF	TGTGCCAGCAAGGAGGGGACGACTGAAGCTTTCTTT
TRBJ2-5	-	-	TRBV2	CASSEATRRGTQYF	TGTGCCAGCAGTGAAGCTACTCGGCGGGGGACCCAGTACTTC
TRBJ1-5	-	-	TRBV6-5	CASSYREEQPQHF	TGTGCCAGCAGTTACAGGGAGGAACAGCCCCAGCATTTT
TRBJ2-3	TRBD2	once	TRBV5-1	CASSVWTSGTDTQYF	TGCGCCAGCAGCGTCTGGACTAGCGGAACAGATACGCAGTATTTT
TRBJ1-1	TRBD1	few	TRBV5-4	CASSFQGENTEAFF	TGTGCCAGCAGCTTCCAGGGGGAAAACACTGAAGCTTTCTTT
TRBJ2-7	-	-	TRBV2	CASGRSYEQYF	TGTGCCAGCGGGAGATCCTACGAGCAGTACTTC
TRBJ2-2	TRBD2	-	TRBV7-2	CASSSSPGTIHTGELFF	TGTGCCAGCAGCTCCTCTCCCGGGACTATTCACACCGGGGAGCTGTTTTTT
TRBJ2-3	TRBD2	-	TRBV30	CAWSPALRTSGTDTQYF	TGTGCCTGGAGTCCCGCCCTCCGGACTAGCGGGACAGATACGCAGTATTTT
TRBJ2-3	-	-	TRBV29-1	CSVEEQGSTQYF	TGCAGCGTTGAAGAGCAGGGTTCCACGCAGTATTTT
TRBJ1-4	TRBD1	-	TRBV19	CASSMDRSYEKLFF	TGTGCCAGTAGTATGGACAGGAGCTATGAAAAACTGTTTTTT
TRBJ1-5	-	-	TRBV30	CAWTQTGGQPQHF	TGTGCCTGGACCCAGACCGGCGGTCAGCCCCAGCATTTT
TRBJ2-7	-	few	TRBV2	CASSDTDIAVSYEQYF	TGTGCCAGCAGTGACACAGATATCGCTGTCTCCTACGAGCAGTACTTC
TRBJ2-2	-	-	TRBV9	CASSVLQGGTGELFF	TGTGCCAGCAGCGTTCTGCAGGGAGGCACCGGGGAGCTGTTTTTT
TRBJ2-1	TRBD1	-	TRBV14	CASSDTVTGQGTTEQFF	TGTGCCAGCAGCGACACGGTGACAGGACAGGGGACCACTGAGCAGTTCTTC